In this sample, the clone carrying this TCR beta chain turned up a few times. As yet, its antigen is unknown. Rectal tissue came from one to two pinch biopsies taken at colonoscopy. These data originate in a study of pediatric ulcerative colitis. Sequenced by immunoSEQ multiplex PCR; TCRdb stores in-frame clones only, minus some. The data hold approximately 17,000 clones, with nearly 80% observed a single time. Study observations and caveats: Ulcerative colitis patients shared more blood-rectal clones than controls. In rectum, acute severe colitis had expanded clones and less diversity.

The sequenced material came from gut tissue. This receptor was taken from a boy aged 5-17 years who was a control in a study of pediatric ulcerative colitis.

The CDR3 DNA follows: TGTGCCATCAGTCAGGAGGTCTCGAACGAGCCCCAGCATTTT. It codes for CAISQEVSNEPQHF. The chain has TRBV10-3 and TRBJ1-5; D uncertain. The CDR3 extends over 14 amino acids. Between the trimmed V and J ends, which lost 5 bases and 8 bases, there was a span of 16 bases. The V gene's germline CDR1 is ENHRY and CDR2 SYGVKD.